These T cell receptor beta chains were read from a single sample in a study of monozygotic twins with inflammatory bowel disease. Each CDR3 protein gets one entry in TCRdb, which reprocessed the 5' RACE reads and gives no DNA. This repertoire comprises around 200,000 distinct CDR3 sequences; its ten largest clones make up 1.5% to 2%. The specimen was blood. The receptors derive from a human donor with ulcerative colitis or Crohn's disease, or a healthy co-twin of an affected twin (not recorded which). Each CDR3 is given with its conserved first and last residue.

TRBJ2-1 | TRBV12-3/TRBV12-4 | CASNHRAGLAGGTYNEQFF
TRBJ2-7 | TRBV25-1 | CASSEYSRSYEQYF
TRBJ2-5 | TRBV2 | CASRDTLVETQYF
TRBJ2-7 | TRBV4-2 | CASSQLQDAYEQYF
TRBJ1-1 | TRBV12-3/TRBV12-4 | CASSPLPDTEAFF
TRBJ1-1 | TRBV7-9 | CASSSPPGTNTEAFF
TRBJ2-1 | TRBV7-3 | CASSLSQGHHNEQFF
TRBJ2-1 | TRBV5-1 | CASSEPGQGGNEQFF
TRBJ2-7 | TRBV12-3/TRBV12-4 | CASSFGPIGQYF
TRBJ2-2 | TRBV4-1 | CASSFRLAGGPGELFF
TRBJ1-1 | TRBV5-1 | CASSSDPGVGEAFF
TRBJ1-5 | TRBV4-2 | CASSQVGSEGGNQPQHF
TRBJ1-5 | TRBV4-2 | CASSQDGERNQPQHF
TRBJ1-5 | TRBV19 | CASTLSRNNQPQHF